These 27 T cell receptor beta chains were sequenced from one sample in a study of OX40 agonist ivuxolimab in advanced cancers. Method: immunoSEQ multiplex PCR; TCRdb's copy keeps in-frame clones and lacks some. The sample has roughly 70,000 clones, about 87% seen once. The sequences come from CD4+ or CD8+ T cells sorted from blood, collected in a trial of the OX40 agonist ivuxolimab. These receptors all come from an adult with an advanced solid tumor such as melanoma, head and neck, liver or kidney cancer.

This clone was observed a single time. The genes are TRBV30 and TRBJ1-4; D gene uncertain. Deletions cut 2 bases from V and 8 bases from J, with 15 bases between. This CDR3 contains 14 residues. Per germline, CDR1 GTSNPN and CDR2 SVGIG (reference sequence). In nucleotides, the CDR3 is TGTGCCTGGAGTCAGCCAGCCATAGGGGAAAAACTGTTTTTT. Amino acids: CAWSQPAIGEKLFF. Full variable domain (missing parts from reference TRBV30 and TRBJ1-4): SQTIHQWPATLVQPVGSPLSLECTVEGTSNPNLYWYRQAAGRGLQLLFYSVGIGQISSEVPQNLSASRPQDRQFILSSKKLLLSDSGFYLCAWSQPAIGEKLFFGSGTQLSVL.

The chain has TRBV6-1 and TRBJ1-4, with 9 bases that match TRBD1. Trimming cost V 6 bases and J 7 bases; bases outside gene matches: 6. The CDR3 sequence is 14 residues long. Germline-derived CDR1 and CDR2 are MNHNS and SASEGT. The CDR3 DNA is TGTGCCAGCAGCCGACAGGGGGGGGCTGAAAAACTGTTTTTT. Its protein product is CASSRQGGAEKLFF.

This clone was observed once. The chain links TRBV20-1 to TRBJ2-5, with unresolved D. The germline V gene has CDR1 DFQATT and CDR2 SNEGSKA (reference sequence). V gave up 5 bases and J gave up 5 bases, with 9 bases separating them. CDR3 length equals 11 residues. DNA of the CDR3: TGCAGTGCTGGTATTGGGGAGACCCAGTACTTC. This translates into CSAGIGETQYF.

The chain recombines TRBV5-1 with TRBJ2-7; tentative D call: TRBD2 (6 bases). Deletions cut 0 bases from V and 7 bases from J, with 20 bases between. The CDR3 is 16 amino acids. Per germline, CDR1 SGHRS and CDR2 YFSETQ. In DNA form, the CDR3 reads TGCGCCAGCAGCTTGGACCCCGGGGCCTCCCGGGGGGAGCAGTACTTC. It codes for CASSLDPGASRGEQYF.

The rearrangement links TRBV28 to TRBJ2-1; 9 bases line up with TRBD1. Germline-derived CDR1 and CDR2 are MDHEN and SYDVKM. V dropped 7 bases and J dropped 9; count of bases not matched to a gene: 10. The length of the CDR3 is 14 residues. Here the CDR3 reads CASTGDRAVGEQFF. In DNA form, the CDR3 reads TGTGCCAGCACCGGGGACAGGGCTGTTGGTGAGCAGTTCTTC. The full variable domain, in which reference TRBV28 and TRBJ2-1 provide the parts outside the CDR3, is DVKVTQSSRYLVKRTGEKVFLECVQDMDHENMFWYRQDPGLGLRLIYFSYDVKMKEKGDIPEGYSVSREKKERFSLILESASTNQTSMYLCASTGDRAVGEQFFGPGTRLTVL.

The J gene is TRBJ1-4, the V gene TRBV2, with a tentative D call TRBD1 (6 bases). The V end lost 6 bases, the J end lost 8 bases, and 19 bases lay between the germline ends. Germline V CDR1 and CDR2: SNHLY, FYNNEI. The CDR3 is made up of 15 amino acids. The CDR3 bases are TGTGCCAGCAGAGGGACACCAGATCTGGGAGAAAAACTGTTTTTT. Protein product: CASRGTPDLGEKLFF.

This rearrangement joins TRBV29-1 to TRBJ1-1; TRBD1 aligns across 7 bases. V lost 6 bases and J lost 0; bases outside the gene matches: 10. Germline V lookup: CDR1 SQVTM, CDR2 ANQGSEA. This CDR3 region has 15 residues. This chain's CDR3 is CSVSTLTGLNTEAFF. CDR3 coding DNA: TGCAGCGTCTCCACCCTGACAGGGCTGAACACTGAAGCTTTCTTT.

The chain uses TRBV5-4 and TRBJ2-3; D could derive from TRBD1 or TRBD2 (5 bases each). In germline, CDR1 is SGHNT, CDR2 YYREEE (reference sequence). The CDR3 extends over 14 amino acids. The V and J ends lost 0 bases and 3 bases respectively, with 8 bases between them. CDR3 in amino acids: CASSLGQRTDTQYF. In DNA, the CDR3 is TGTGCCAGCAGCTTGGGACAGCGGACAGATACGCAGTATTTT. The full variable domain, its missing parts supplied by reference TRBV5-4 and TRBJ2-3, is ETGVTQSPTHLIKTRGQQVTLRCSSQSGHNTVSWYQQALGQGPQFIFQYYREEENGRGNFPPRFSGLQFPNYSSELNVNALELDDSALYLCASSLGQRTDTQYFGPGTRLTVL.

CDR3 in amino acids: CASSLLAGATGELFF. The DNA for the CDR3 is TGTGCCAGTAGTTTACTAGCGGGAGCCACCGGGGAGCTGTTTTTT. This chain joins TRBV19 and TRBJ2-2; the match to TRBD2 covers 11 bases. The ends lost 5 bases at V and 4 bases at J; junction bases unmatched: 3. The CDR3 extends over 15 amino acids. Germline CDR1 and CDR2: LNHDA and SQIVND (reference sequence).

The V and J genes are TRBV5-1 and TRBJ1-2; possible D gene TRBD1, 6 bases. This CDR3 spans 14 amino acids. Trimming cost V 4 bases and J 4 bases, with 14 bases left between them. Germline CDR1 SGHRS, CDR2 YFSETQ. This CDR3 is CASSALGQPYGYTF. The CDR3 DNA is TGCGCCAGCAGCGCCCTTGGACAGCCCTATGGCTACACCTTC.

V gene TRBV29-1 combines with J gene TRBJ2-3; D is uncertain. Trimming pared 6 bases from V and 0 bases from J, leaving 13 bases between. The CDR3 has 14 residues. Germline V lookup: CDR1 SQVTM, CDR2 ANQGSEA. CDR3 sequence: CSVGRTASTDTQYF. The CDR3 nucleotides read TGCAGCGTCGGTAGGACGGCTAGCACAGATACGCAGTATTTT.

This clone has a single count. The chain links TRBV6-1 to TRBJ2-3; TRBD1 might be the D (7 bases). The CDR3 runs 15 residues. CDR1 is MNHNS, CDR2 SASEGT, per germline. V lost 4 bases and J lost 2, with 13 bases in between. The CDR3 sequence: CASSGRGLVTDTQYF. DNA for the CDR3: TGTGCCAGCAGTGGGAGGGGGCTTGTCACAGATACGCAGTATTTT.

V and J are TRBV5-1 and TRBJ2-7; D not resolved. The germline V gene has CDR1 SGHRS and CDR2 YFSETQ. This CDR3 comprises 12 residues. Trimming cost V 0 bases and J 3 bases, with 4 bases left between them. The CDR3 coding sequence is TGCGCCAGCAGCTTGGGTGACTACGAGCAGTACTTC. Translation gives CASSLGDYEQYF. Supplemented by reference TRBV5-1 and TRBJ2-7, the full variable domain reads KAGVTQTPRYLIKTRGQQVTLSCSPISGHRSVSWYQQTPGQGLQFLFEYFSETQRNKGNFPGRFSGRQFSNSRSEMNVSTLELGDSALYLCASSLGDYEQYFGPGTRLTVT.

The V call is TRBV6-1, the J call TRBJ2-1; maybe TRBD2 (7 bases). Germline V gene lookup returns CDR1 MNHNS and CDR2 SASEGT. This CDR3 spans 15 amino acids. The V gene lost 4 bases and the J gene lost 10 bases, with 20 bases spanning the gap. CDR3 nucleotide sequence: TGTGCCAGCAGTGGGCCTAGCGGAGGGGGTAGAGAGCAGTTCTTC. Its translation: CASSGPSGGGREQFF.

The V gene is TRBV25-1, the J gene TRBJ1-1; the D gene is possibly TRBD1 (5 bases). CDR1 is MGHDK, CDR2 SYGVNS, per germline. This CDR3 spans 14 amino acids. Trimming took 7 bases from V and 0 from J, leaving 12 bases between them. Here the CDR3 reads CASKGQGLNTEAFF. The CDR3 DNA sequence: TGTGCCAGCAAGGGTCAGGGATTGAACACTGAAGCTTTCTTT.

CDR3 amino acids: CASSLWGGNQPQHF. The CDR3, as DNA: TGCGCCAGCAGCTTGTGGGGGGGCAATCAGCCCCAGCATTTT. The rearrangement links TRBV5-1 to TRBJ1-5; a weak D match, TRBD1 (5 bases). Germline V gene sequence: CDR1 SGHRS, CDR2 YFSETQ. This CDR3 comprises 14 residues. Trimming took 1 base from V and 2 from J, leaving 7 bases between them. Combining the CDR3 with reference TRBV5-1 and TRBJ1-5 gives the whole variable domain KAGVTQTPRYLIKTRGQQVTLSCSPISGHRSVSWYQQTPGQGLQFLFEYFSETQRNKGNFPGRFSGRQFSNSRSEMNVSTLELGDSALYLCASSLWGGNQPQHFGDGTRLSIL.

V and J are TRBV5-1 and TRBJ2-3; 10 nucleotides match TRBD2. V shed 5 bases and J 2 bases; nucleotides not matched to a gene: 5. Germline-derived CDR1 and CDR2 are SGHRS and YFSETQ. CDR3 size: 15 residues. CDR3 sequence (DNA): TGCGCCAGCAGACCTACTAGCGGGACCACAGATACGCAGTATTTT. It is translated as CASRPTSGTTDTQYF.

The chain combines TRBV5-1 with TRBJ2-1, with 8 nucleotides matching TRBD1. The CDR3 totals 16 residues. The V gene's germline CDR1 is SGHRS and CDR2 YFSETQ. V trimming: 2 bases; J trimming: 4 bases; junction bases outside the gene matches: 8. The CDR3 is CASSFPDRDPYNEQFF. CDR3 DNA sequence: TGCGCCAGCAGCTTCCCGGACAGGGATCCATACAATGAGCAGTTCTTC.

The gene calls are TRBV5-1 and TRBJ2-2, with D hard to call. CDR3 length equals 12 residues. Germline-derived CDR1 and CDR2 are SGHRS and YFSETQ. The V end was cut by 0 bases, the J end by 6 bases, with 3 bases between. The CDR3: CASSLGSGELFF. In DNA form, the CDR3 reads TGCGCCAGCAGCTTGGGATCCGGGGAGCTGTTTTTT.

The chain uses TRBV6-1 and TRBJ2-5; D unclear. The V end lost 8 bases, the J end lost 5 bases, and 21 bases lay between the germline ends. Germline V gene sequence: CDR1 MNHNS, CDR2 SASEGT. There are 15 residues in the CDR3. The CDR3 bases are TGTGCCAGCGAATCCAAAAGATCCCTCGGGGAGACCCAGTACTTC. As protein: CASESKRSLGETQYF.

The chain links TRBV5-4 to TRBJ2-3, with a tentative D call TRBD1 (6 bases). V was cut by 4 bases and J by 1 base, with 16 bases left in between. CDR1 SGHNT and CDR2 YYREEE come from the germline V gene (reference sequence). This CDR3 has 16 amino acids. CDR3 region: CASSKEQGWGTDTQYF. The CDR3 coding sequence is TGTGCCAGCAGCAAAGAACAGGGTTGGGGCACAGATACGCAGTATTTT.

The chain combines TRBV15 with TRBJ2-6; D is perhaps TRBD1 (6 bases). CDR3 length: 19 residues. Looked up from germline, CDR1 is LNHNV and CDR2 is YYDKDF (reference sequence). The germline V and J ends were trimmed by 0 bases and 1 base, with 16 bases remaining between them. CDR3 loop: CATSRDWGRGASGANVLTF. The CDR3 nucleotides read TGTGCCACCAGCAGAGATTGGGGCAGGGGAGCGTCTGGGGCCAACGTCCTGACTTTC.

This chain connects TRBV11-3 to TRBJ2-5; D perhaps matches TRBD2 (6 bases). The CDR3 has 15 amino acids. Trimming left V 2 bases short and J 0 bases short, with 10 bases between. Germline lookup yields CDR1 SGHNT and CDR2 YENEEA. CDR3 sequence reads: CASSLRGFNQETQYF. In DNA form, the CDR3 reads TGTGCCAGCAGCTTACGGGGGTTTAACCAAGAGACCCAGTACTTC.

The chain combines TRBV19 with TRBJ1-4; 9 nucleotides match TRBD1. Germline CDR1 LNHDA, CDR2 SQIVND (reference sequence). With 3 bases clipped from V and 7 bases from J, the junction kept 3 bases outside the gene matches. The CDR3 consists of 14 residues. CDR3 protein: CASSITGGGEKLFF. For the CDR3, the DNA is TGTGCCAGTAGTATCACAGGGGGCGGTGAAAAACTGTTTTTT.

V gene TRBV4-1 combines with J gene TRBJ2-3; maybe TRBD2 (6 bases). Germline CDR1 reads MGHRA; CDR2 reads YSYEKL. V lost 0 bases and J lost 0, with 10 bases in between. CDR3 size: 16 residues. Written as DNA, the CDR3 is TGCGCCAGCAGCCAAGATCGGGACTCCAGCACAGATACGCAGTATTTT. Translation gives CASSQDRDSSTDTQYF.

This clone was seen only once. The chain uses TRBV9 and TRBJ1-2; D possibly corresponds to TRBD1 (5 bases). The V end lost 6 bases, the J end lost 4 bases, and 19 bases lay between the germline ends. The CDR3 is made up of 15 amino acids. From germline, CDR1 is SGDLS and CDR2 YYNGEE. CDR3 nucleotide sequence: TGTGCCAGCAAACCCAGGGCAGGAGGTGGCTATGGCTACACCTTC. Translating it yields CASKPRAGGGYGYTF.

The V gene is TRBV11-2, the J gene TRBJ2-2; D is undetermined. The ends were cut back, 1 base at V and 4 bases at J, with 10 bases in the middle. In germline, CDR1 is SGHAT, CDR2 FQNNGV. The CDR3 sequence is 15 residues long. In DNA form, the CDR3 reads TGTGCCAGCAGCTTAGGGTCCCACGGCACCGGGGAGCTGTTTTTT. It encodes CASSLGSHGTGELFF.